This T cell receptor (beta chain) stems from a study of cytomegalovirus exposure and HLA in healthy donors. Study overall: As released early, the data held roughly 85 million unique TCRs from HLA-typed donors. Findings and limits, study-wide: When a later analysis compared HLA-associated TCR beta chains with equally common others, the HLA-associated chains turned out to be more clonally expanded and to have lower generation probabilities. Earlier analysis looked at TCR beta V segments, and most were productive about 90% or about 30% of the time.

Of note for this clone: Its target is unknown.

Per germline, CDR1 SGDLS and CDR2 YYNGEE. CDR3 length: 17 amino acids. V was cut by 2 bases and J by 1 base, with 17 bases left in between. PCR used 60 Vbeta primers and 13 Jbeta primers. Clones were sequenced by immunoSEQ multiplex PCR, and TCRdb holds only the in-frame ones, with some missing. The table includes approximately 130,000 clones, more than 80% detected once. The receptor's source is a young woman in good health and CMV-seropositive. The source material was PBMCs. J is TRBJ2-3 and V is TRBV9, with D possibly matching TRBD1 (6 bases). The CDR3 region is CASSVPGRPGGTDTQYF. The CDR3 DNA reads as TGTGCCAGCAGCGTCCCGGGACGCCCAGGGGGCACAGATACGCAGTATTTT.